This T cell receptor (beta chain) was profiled in a study of T cell responses to AZD1222 COVID-19 vaccine. Study details: Whether given at about 4 or about 12 weeks, second doses were pooled. Study outcomes and limitations: Targeting of unmutated variant regions was reportedly seen in nearly half of spike-specific TCRs. When two AZD1222 doses had been given, Spike-specific TCR breadth and depth rose.

A note on this clone: Its antigen is as yet unknown.

Trimming cost V 3 bases and J 8 bases, with 22 bases left between them. CDR1 is MNHNS, CDR2 SASEGT, per germline. The CDR3 runs 17 residues. TCRdb's copy holds only in-frame clones and misses some; the assay was immunoSEQ multiplex PCR. The table shows fewer than 150,000 clones, with 80% to 90% occurring only once. The V gene is TRBV6-1, the J gene TRBJ1-4; D perhaps matches TRBD1 (5 bases). The specimen was peripheral blood, collected on day 0 of AZD1222 vaccination. The clonotype comes from an adult in good health. CDR3 bases: TGTGCCAGCAGTGACCCCGGAAGTATAGCCGGGGGGGAAAAACTGTTTTTT. Translated: CASSDPGSIAGGEKLFF.